The T cell receptor beta chain described here comes from a study of blood T cell repertoires in COVID-19. Produced via immunoSEQ multiplex PCR; TCRdb's table is partial and in-frame only. The sample includes about 400,000 clones, approximately 86% seen only once; the top ten take about 3%. The CDR3 is 15 amino acids. Germline V lookup: CDR1 MGHRA, CDR2 YSYEKL. The ends lost 5 bases at V and 4 bases at J; junction bases unmatched: 7. The chain employs TRBV4-1 and TRBJ2-7; 11 nucleotides match TRBD2. The TCR comes from a human donor in a cohort sampled during active COVID-19. Sequencing was done on a sample of peripheral blood. In DNA form, the CDR3 reads TGCGCCAGCAGCGTGCAACTAGCGGGAGTGTACGAGCAGTACTTC. It yields the protein CASSVQLAGVYEQYF.